This T cell receptor beta chain was recorded in a study of blood T cell repertoires in COVID-19. Study overall: Both acute and convalescent COVID-19 samples were obtained from the United States, Italy and Spain. Sources were T cells, B-cell-depleted T cells, or PBMCs; the material itself was cDNA or gDNA.

Original processing methods: Reference gene primer amplification in the assay estimated nucleated cell counts. Sequencing was performed with immunoSEQ multiplex PCR; in TCRdb, only in-frame clones are kept and a portion is missing. V and J calls and clone size come straight from that table; D and trimming were deduced from the DNA. This table holds 250,000 to 350,000 clones, roughly 88% found once. The sequence was obtained from a woman in her forties or fifties with active or convalescent COVID-19. Material for sequencing was peripheral blood.

The CDR3 reads CASSVPILTSGSADTQYF. The CDR3 nucleotides read TGTGCCAGCAGCGTACCCATACTTACTAGCGGGAGCGCAGATACGCAGTATTTT. V usage is TRBV2 and J usage is TRBJ2-3, with TRBD2 matching 11 bases. Per the germline V gene, CDR1 is SNHLY and CDR2 is FYNNEI. V lost 6 bases to trimming and J lost 4 bases; unmatched junction nucleotides: 15. This CDR3 region has 18 residues. The whole variable domain, filled in from reference TRBV2 and TRBJ2-3, reads EPEVTQTPSHQVTQMGQEVILRCVPISNHLYFYWYRQILGQKVEFLVSFYNNEISEKSEIFDDQFSVERPDGSNFTLKIRSTKLEDSAMYFCASSVPILTSGSADTQYFGPGTRLTVL.